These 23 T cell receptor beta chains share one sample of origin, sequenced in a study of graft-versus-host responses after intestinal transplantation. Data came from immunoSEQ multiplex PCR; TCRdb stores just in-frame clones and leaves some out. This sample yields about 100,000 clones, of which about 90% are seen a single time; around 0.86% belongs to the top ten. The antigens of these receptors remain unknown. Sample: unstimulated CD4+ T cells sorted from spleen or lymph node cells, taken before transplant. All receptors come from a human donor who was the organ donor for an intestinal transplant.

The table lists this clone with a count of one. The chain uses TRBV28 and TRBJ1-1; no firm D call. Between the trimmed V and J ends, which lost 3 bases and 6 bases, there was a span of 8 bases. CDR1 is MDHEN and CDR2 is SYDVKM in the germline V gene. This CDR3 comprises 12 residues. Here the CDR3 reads CASSFPGPEAFF. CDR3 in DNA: TGTGCCAGCAGTTTTCCAGGACCTGAAGCTTTCTTT.

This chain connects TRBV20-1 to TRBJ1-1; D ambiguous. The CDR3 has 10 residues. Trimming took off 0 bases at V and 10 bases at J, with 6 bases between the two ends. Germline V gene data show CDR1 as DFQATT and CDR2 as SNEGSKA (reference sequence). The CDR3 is CSARDSVAFF. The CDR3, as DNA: TGCAGTGCTAGAGATAGTGTAGCTTTCTTT.

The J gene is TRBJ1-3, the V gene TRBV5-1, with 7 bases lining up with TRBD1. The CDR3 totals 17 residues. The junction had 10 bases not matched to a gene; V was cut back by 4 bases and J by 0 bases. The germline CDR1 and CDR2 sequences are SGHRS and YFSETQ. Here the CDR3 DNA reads TGCGCCAGCAGCCGACAGGGAAATATTAACTCTGGAAACACCATATATTTT. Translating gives CASSRQGNINSGNTIYF.

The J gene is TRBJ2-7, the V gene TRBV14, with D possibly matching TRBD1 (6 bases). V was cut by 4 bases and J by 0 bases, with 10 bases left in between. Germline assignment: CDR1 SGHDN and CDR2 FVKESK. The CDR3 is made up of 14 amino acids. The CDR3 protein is CASSRLQGSYEQYF. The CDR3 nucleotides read TGTGCCAGCAGCCGCCTACAGGGCTCCTACGAGCAGTACTTC.

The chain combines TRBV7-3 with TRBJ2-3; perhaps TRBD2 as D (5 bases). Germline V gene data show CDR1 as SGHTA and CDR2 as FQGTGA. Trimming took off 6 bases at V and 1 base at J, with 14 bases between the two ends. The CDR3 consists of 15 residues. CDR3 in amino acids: CASSPNRGGTDTQYF. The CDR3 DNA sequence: TGTGCCAGCAGTCCTAACCGGGGTGGCACAGATACGCAGTATTTT.

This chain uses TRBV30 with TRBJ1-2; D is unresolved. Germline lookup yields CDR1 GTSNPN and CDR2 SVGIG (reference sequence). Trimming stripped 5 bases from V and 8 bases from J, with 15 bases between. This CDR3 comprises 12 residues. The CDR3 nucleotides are TGTGCCTGGTCGTCAGGAGGGTACGGCTACACCTTC. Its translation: CAWSSGGYGYTF.

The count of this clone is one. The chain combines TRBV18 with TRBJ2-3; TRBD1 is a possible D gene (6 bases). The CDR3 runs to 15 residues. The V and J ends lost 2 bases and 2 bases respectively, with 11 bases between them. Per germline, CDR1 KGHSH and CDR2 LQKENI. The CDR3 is CASSPTGPLTDTQYF. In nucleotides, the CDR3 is TGTGCCAGCTCACCAACAGGGCCGCTCACAGATACGCAGTATTTT. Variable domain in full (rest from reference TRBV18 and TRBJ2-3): NAGVMQNPRHLVRRRGQEARLRCSPMKGHSHVYWYRQLPEEGLKFMVYLQKENIIDESGMPKERFSAEFPKEGPSILRIQQVVRGDSAAYFCASSPTGPLTDTQYFGPGTRLTVL.

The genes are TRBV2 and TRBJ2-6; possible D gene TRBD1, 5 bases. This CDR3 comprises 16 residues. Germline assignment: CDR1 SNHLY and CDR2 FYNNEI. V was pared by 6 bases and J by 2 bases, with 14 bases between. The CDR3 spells CASRAGKWAGANVLTF. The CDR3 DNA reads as TGTGCCAGCAGGGCAGGGAAGTGGGCTGGGGCCAACGTCCTGACTTTC.

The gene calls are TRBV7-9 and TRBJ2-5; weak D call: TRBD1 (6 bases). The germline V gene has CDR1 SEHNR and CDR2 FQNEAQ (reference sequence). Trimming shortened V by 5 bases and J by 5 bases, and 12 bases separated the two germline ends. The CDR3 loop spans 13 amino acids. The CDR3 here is CASSLTGWETQYF. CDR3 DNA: TGTGCCAGCAGCCTGACAGGTTGGGAGACCCAGTACTTC. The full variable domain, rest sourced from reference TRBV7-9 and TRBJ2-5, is DTGVSQNPRHKITKRGQNVTFRCDPISEHNRLYWYRQTLGQGPEFLTYFQNEAQLEKSRLLSDRFSAERPKGSFSTLEIQRTEQGDSAMYLCASSLTGWETQYFGPGTRLLVL.

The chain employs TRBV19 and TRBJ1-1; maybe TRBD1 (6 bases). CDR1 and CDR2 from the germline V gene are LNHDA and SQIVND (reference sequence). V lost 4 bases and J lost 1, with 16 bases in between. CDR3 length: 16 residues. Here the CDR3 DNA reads TGTGCCAGTAGTAAGCCCTGGGGACAAACGAACACTGAAGCTTTCTTT. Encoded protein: CASSKPWGQTNTEAFF.

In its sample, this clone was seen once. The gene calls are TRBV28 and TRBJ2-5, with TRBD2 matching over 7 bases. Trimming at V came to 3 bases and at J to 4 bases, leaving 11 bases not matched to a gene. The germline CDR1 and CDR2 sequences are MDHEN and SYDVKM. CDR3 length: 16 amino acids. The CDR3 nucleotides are TGTGCCAGCAGTTTCCTGACTAGCTCCTATGTAGAGACCCAGTACTTC. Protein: CASSFLTSSYVETQYF.

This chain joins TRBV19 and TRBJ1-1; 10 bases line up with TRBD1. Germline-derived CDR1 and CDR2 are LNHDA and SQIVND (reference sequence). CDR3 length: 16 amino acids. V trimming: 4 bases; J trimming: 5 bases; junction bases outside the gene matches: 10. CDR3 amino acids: CASSTRPGQGKTEAFF. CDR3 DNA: TGTGCCAGTAGTACCAGGCCGGGACAGGGGAAGACTGAAGCTTTCTTT.

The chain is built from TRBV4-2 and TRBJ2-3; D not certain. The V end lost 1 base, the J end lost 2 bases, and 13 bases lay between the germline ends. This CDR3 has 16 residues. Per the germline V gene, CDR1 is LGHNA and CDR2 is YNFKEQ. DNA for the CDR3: TGTGCCAGCAGCCAAGTTAGGCAGTCAATCACAGATACGCAGTATTTT. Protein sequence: CASSQVRQSITDTQYF.

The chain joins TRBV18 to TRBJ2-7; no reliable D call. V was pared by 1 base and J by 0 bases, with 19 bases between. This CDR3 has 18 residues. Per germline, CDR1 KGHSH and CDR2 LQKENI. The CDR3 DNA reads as TGTGCCAGCTCACCACGAATCGCGACGGCTAGGAGCTCCTACGAGCAGTACTTC. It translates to CASSPRIATARSSYEQYF.

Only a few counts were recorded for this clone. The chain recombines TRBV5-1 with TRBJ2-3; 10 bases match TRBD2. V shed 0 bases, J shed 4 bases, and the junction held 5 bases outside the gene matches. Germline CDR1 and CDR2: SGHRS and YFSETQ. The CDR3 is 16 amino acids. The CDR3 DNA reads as TGCGCCAGCAGCTTGGTTAGCGGGGGGTACGCAGATACGCAGTATTTT. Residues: CASSLVSGGYADTQYF.

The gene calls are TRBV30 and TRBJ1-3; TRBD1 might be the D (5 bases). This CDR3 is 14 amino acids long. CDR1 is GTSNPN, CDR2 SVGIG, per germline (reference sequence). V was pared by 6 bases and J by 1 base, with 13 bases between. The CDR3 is CACHPTVSGNTIYF. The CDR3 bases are TGTGCCTGCCACCCGACAGTATCTGGAAACACCATATATTTT.

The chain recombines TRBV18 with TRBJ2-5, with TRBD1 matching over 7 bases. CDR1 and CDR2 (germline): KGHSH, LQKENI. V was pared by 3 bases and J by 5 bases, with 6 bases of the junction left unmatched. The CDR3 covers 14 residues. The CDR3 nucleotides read TGTGCCAGCTCACCGACAGGGTTATGGGAGACCCAGTACTTC. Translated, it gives CASSPTGLWETQYF.

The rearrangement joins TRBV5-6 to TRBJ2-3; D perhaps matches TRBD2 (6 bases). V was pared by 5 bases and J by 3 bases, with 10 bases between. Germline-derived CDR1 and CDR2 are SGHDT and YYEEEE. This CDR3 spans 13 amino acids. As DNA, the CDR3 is TGTGCCAGCAGTGCCGGGAGTACAGATACGCAGTATTTT. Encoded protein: CASSAGSTDTQYF.

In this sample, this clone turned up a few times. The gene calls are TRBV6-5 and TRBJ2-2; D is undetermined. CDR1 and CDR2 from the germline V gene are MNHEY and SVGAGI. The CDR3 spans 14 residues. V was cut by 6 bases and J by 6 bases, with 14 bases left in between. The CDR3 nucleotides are TGTGCCAGCAGCCGAGATTTTCGTGCCGGGGAGCTGTTTTTT. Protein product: CASSRDFRAGELFF.

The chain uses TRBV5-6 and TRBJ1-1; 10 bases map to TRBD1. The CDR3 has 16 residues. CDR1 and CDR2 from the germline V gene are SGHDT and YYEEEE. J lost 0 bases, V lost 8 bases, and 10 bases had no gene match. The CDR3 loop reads CASTDRGRGMNTEAFF. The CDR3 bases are TGTGCCAGTACAGACAGGGGGCGCGGGATGAACACTGAAGCTTTCTTT.

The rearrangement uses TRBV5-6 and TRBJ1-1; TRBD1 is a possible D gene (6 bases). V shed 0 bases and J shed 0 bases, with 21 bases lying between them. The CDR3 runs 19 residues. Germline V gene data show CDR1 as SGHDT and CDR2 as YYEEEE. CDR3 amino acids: CASSLEVGGRVKMNTEAFF. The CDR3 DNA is TGTGCCAGCAGCTTGGAGGTTGGGGGGCGGGTTAAGATGAACACTGAAGCTTTCTTT.

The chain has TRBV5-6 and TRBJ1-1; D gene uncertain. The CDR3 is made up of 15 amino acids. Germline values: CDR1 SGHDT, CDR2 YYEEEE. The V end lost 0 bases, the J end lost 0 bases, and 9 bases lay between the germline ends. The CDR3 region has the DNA TGTGCCAGCAGCTTGGCCACGTACATGAACACTGAAGCTTTCTTT. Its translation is CASSLATYMNTEAFF.

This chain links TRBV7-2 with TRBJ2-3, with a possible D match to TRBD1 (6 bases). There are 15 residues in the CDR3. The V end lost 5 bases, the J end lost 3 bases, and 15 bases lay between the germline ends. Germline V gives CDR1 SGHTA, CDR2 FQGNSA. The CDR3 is CASSQTGRPTDTQYF. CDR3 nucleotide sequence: TGTGCCAGCAGCCAGACAGGTCGTCCTACAGATACGCAGTATTTT.